The 24 T cell receptor beta chains below come from one sample, sequenced in a study of vaccination effects on CD4 cells after COVID-19 (dated by TCRdb to 2021 to 2024). The antigens these receptors bind are not known. To identify antigen-specific CD4+ T cell clonotypes by their expansion, the ViraFEST assay first stimulated PBMC with viral peptide pools and then applied TCR sequencing. After more than 9 days of culture, CD4+ T cells were isolated with the EasySep CD4+ T cell isolation kit. Each participant got two doses of an mRNA SARS-CoV-2 vaccine, either BNT162b2 or mRNA-1273. The library came from the immunoSEQ multiplex PCR assay. TCRdb re-hosts the immuneACCESS table, in-frame sequences only. Its copies lack some clones; in the studies checked, an unresolved V gene accounts for under half of them, and the cause for the rest is not known. This sample lists roughly 70,000 clones; roughly 76% were detected once. The ten top clones hold 0.8% to 1% of the sample.

The source was CD4+ T cells from PBMCs cultured with HCoV-OC43 spike peptides, collected after COVID-19 vaccination. The cell subset or site label, as the study defines it: HCoV-OC43 spike overlapping peptide pool stimulation. Source of these receptors: a human donor who received a COVID-19 vaccine.

The chain employs TRBV28 and TRBJ1-5; D unclear. The length of the CDR3 is 16 residues. V was cut by 5 bases and J by 4 bases, with 18 bases left in between. Germline loops: CDR1 MDHEN, CDR2 SYDVKM. The CDR3 here is CASSIGPAVGNQPQHF. Here the CDR3 DNA reads TGTGCCAGCAGTATCGGACCGGCAGTTGGTAATCAGCCCCAGCATTTT.

The V call is TRBV6-1, the J call TRBJ2-5; D might be TRBD2 (7 bases). Trimming took off 3 bases at V and 4 bases at J, with 15 bases between the two ends. This CDR3 comprises 15 residues. The germline V gene has CDR1 MNHNS and CDR2 SASEGT. DNA of the CDR3: TGTGCCAGCAGTGATACCGAGGGAGGGGGAGAGACCCAGTACTTC. It translates to CASSDTEGGGETQYF.

This rearrangement joins TRBV19 to TRBJ2-2, with 7 bases identical to TRBD1. This CDR3 has 18 amino acids. Germline V gene lookup returns CDR1 LNHDA and CDR2 SQIVND (reference sequence). Trimming at V came to 7 bases and at J to 4 bases, leaving 18 bases not matched to a gene. CDR3 sequence (DNA): TGTGCCAGTAAAAATTTGTGGGACAGATCCCCTTCCACCGGGGAGCTGTTTTTT. Protein product: CASKNLWDRSPSTGELFF.

This clone occurred a few times. The chain couples TRBV2 to TRBJ1-5; D may be TRBD1 (6 bases). Germline V CDR1 and CDR2: SNHLY, FYNNEI. The CDR3 covers 15 residues. V lost 3 bases, J lost 3 bases, and 12 bases lay in between. The CDR3 loop is CASSDSRGVNQPQHF. CDR3 DNA sequence: TGTGCCAGCAGTGATAGTAGGGGGGTCAATCAGCCCCAGCATTTT.

This chain uses TRBV28 with TRBJ2-7, with TRBD1 as a possible D gene (5 bases). The CDR3 totals 14 residues. Trimming took off 6 bases at V and 3 bases at J, with 15 bases between the two ends. Germline CDR1 reads MDHEN; CDR2 reads SYDVKM. CDR3 region: CASRTNGRGYEQYV. For the CDR3, the DNA is TGTGCCAGCAGGACCAACGGTAGGGGCTACGAGCAGTACGTC.

In its sample, this clone was seen a few times. The chain uses TRBV5-1 and TRBJ2-7; no definite D call. Trimming took off 4 bases at V and 3 bases at J, with 8 bases between the two ends. This CDR3 has 12 amino acids. The germline gives CDR1 SGHRS, CDR2 YFSETQ. The CDR3 reads CASSLDGYEQYV. CDR3 nucleotide sequence: TGCGCCAGCAGCCTCGATGGCTACGAGCAGTACGTC.

The J gene is TRBJ2-3, the V gene TRBV10-1, with unresolved D. The CDR3 covers 11 residues. The V gene's germline CDR1 is WNHNN and CDR2 SYGVQD (reference sequence). Between the trimmed V and J ends, which lost 3 bases and 6 bases, there was a span of 4 bases. CDR3 coding DNA: TGCGCCAGCAGTGAAATTGATACGCAGTATTTT. Its translation: CASSEIDTQYF.

V gene TRBV5-4 combines with J gene TRBJ1-1, with 10 positions matching TRBD1. The CDR3 extends over 16 amino acids. From germline, CDR1 is SGHNT and CDR2 YYREEE (reference sequence). With V trimmed by 4 bases and J by 0 bases, 6 bases remained unmatched. CDR3 DNA: TGTGCCAGCAGCCAGGGACAGGGGCGTATGAACACTGAAGCTTTCTTT. This codes for CASSQGQGRMNTEAFF.

The J gene is TRBJ2-3, the V gene TRBV18; TRBD2 matches 9 bases. After removal of 3 bases from V and 5 bases from J, the junction contained 12 bases not matched to a gene. Germline lookup yields CDR1 KGHSH and CDR2 LQKENI. The CDR3 runs 17 residues. The chain's CDR3 is CASSPVGLAGAIDTQYF. Written as DNA, the CDR3 is TGTGCCAGCTCACCGGTCGGTTTAGCGGGGGCGATAGATACGCAGTATTTT.

This clone occurred once. The chain has TRBV7-2 and TRBJ1-1; D is unresolved. CDR1 and CDR2 from the germline V gene are SGHTA and FQGNSA. The CDR3 consists of 14 residues. The ends were cut back, 2 bases at V and 1 base at J, with 8 bases in the middle. The CDR3 here is CASSLIRTNTEAFF. Written as DNA, the CDR3 is TGTGCCAGCAGCTTAATACGGACGAACACTGAAGCTTTCTTT.

The rearrangement joins TRBV30 to TRBJ1-1; possibly TRBD1 for D (6 bases). The CDR3 has 13 amino acids. CDR1 and CDR2 (germline): GTSNPN, SVGIG (reference sequence). V was pared by 4 bases and J by 1 base, with 10 bases between. In nucleotides, the CDR3 is TGTGCCTGGAAGTGGGGGGCGAACACTGAAGCTTTCTTT. It codes for CAWKWGANTEAFF.

The V call is TRBV15, the J call TRBJ1-4; TRBD1 is a possible D gene (5 bases). Trimming stripped 0 bases from V and 5 bases from J, with 13 bases between. CDR1 is LNHNV, CDR2 YYDKDF, per germline (reference sequence). This CDR3 region has 16 residues. This CDR3 is CATSREVSQGNEKLFF. CDR3 sequence (DNA): TGTGCCACCAGCAGAGAAGTTTCCCAGGGAAATGAAAAACTGTTTTTT. The entire variable domain, with the rest obtained from reference TRBV15 and TRBJ1-4, is as follows: DAMVIQNPRYQVTQFGKPVTLSCSQTLNHNVMYWYQQKSSQAPKLLFHYYDKDFNNEADTPDNFQSRRPNTSFCFLDIRSPGLGDTAMYLCATSREVSQGNEKLFFGSGTQLSVL.

V is TRBV2 and J is TRBJ2-5; D may be TRBD1 (6 bases). V lost 4 bases to trimming and J lost 5 bases, with 14 bases between them. Germline V gives CDR1 SNHLY, CDR2 FYNNEI. The CDR3 totals 14 residues. In nucleotides, the CDR3 is TGTGCCAGCAGTGTTCAGCAGGGGCTTGAGACCCAGTACTTC. Encoded protein: CASSVQQGLETQYF.

This clone was counted a few times. This chain uses TRBV6-5 with TRBJ1-3; D not certain. Trimming took 6 bases from V and 0 from J, leaving 12 bases between them. The CDR3 totals 15 residues. The V gene's germline CDR1 is MNHEY and CDR2 SVGAGI. As DNA, the CDR3 is TGTGCCAGCAGCCGCGGGTGGGGCTCTGGAAACACCATATATTTT. This encodes CASSRGWGSGNTIYF.

This chain joins TRBV19 and TRBJ2-2; a weak D match, TRBD1 (5 bases). The CDR3 loop spans 15 amino acids. Germline-derived CDR1 and CDR2 are LNHDA and SQIVND (reference sequence). V gave up 6 bases and J gave up 7 bases, with 18 bases separating them. CDR3 nucleotides: TGTGCCAGTAGCATGGACGGTGATAGGGGCGGGGAGCTGTTTTTT. This translates into CASSMDGDRGGELFF. The full variable domain, in which reference TRBV19 and TRBJ2-2 provide the parts outside the CDR3, is DGGITQSPKYLFRKEGQNVTLSCEQNLNHDAMYWYRQDPGQGLRLIYYSQIVNDFQKGDIAEGYSVSREKKESFPLTVTSAQKNPTAFYLCASSMDGDRGGELFFGEGSRLTVL.

This clone was detected only once. CDR3 residues: CAIKRDRPHSGANVLTF. DNA of the CDR3: TGTGCCATCAAAAGGGACAGGCCTCACTCTGGGGCCAACGTCCTGACTTTC. The rearrangement uses TRBV10-3 and TRBJ2-6; 8 bases line up with TRBD1. V shed 7 bases and J 0 bases; nucleotides not matched to a gene: 8. Germline V gene sequence: CDR1 ENHRY, CDR2 SYGVKD. The CDR3 covers 17 residues.

The J gene is TRBJ1-2, the V gene TRBV3-1 (or the pseudogene TRBV3-2); 7 nucleotides match TRBD1. Germline-derived CDR1 and CDR2 are LGHDT and YNNKEL (reference sequence). Losses at the gene ends were 0 bases for V and 7 bases for J; bases not matched to a gene: 8. The CDR3 loop spans 15 amino acids. The CDR3 DNA reads TGTGCCAGCAGCCAAGATTCAGGGGGTTGGCTTGGCTACACCTTC. This translates into CASSQDSGGWLGYTF.

This clone has only a few counts. The chain's CDR3 is CASSPPEATTEKLFF. Written as DNA, the CDR3 is TGTGCCAGCTCACCACCCGAGGCAACGACTGAAAAACTGTTTTTT. The chain has TRBV18 and TRBJ1-4; D unresolved. The CDR3 consists of 15 residues. The germline V gene encodes CDR1 KGHSH and CDR2 LQKENI. Trimming removed 0 bases at V and 7 bases at J, with 12 bases between.

The V gene is TRBV11-2, the J gene TRBJ1-1, with D maybe TRBD1 (6 bases). Looked up from germline, CDR1 is SGHAT and CDR2 is FQNNGV. Trimming left V 5 bases short and J 0 bases short, with 10 bases between. The CDR3 extends over 14 amino acids. The CDR3 is CASSLGQMNTEAFF. In DNA form, the CDR3 reads TGTGCCAGCAGCCTGGGACAAATGAACACTGAAGCTTTCTTT.

This clone was found once. The genes are TRBV5-1 and TRBJ1-1; TRBD1 is a possible D gene (5 bases). This CDR3 spans 14 amino acids. The V end lost 4 bases, the J end lost 1 base, and 11 bases lay between the germline ends. Germline-derived CDR1 and CDR2 are SGHRS and YFSETQ. The CDR3 DNA sequence: TGCGCCAGCAGCGTTAGGGACGCGAACACTGAAGCTTTCTTT. This codes for CASSVRDANTEAFF.

This chain links TRBV6-4 with TRBJ2-7, with D unclear. CDR1 and CDR2 from the germline V gene are MRHNA and SNTAGT. The CDR3 contains 12 residues. Trimming took 1 base from V and 4 from J, leaving 5 bases between them. CDR3 in DNA: TGTGCCAGCAGTGACTGGGGTTACGAGCAGTACGTC. This gives the protein CASSDWGYEQYV.

V and J are TRBV7-8 and TRBJ2-5; D is perhaps TRBD2 (6 bases). Germline loops: CDR1 SGHVS, CDR2 FQNEAQ. Trimming shortened V by 4 bases and J by 5 bases, and 14 bases separated the two germline ends. The CDR3 length is 14 residues. CDR3 sequence reads: CASSSEGRGETQYF. The DNA of the CDR3 is TGTGCCAGCAGCTCGGAGGGACGAGGGGAGACCCAGTACTTC.

The V gene is TRBV6-5, the J gene TRBJ2-7, with D tentatively TRBD1 or TRBD2 (5 bases each). The CDR3 runs 14 residues. The V gene lost 6 bases and the J gene lost 3 bases, with 15 bases spanning the gap. Germline CDR1 MNHEY, CDR2 SVGAGI. CDR3 residues: CASSAGTPNYEQYV. The CDR3 DNA sequence: TGTGCCAGCAGCGCCGGGACGCCAAACTACGAGCAGTACGTC.

This rearrangement joins TRBV19 to TRBJ2-5, with D possibly being TRBD1 or TRBD2 (5 bases each). The V gene lost 3 bases and the J gene lost 5 bases, with 19 bases spanning the gap. The germline V gene encodes CDR1 LNHDA and CDR2 SQIVND (reference sequence). CDR3 size: 16 residues. DNA for the CDR3: TGTGCCAGTAGTATCCGACCCGGGGCGGGCTTGGAGACCCAGTACTTC. Translation gives CASSIRPGAGLETQYF.